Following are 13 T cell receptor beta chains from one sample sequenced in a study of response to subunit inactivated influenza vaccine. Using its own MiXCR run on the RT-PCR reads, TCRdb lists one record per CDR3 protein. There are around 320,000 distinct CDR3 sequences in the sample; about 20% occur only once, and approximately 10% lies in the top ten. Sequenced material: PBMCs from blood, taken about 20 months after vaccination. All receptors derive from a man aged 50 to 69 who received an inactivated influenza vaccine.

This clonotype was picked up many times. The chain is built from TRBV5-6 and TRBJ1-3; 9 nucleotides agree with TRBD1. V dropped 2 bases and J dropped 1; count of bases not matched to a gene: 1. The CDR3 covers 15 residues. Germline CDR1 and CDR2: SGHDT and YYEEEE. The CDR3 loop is CASSFGTGSGNTIYF. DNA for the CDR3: TGTGCCAGCAGCTTCGGGACAGGGTCTGGAAACACCATATATTTT.

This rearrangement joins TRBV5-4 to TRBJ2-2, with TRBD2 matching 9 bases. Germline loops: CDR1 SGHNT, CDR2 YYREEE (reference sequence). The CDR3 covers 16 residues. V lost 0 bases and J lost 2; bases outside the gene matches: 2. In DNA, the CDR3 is TGTGCCAGCAGCTTGGGCGGGACTAGCAACACCGGGGAGCTGTTTTTT. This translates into CASSLGGTSNTGELFF.

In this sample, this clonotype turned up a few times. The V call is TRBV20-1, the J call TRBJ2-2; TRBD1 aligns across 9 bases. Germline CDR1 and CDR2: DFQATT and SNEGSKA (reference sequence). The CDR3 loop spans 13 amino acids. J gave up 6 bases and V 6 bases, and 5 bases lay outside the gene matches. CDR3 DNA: TGCAGTGCAAGAAGACAGGGGGCCGGGGAGCTGTTTTTT. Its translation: CSARRQGAGELFF.

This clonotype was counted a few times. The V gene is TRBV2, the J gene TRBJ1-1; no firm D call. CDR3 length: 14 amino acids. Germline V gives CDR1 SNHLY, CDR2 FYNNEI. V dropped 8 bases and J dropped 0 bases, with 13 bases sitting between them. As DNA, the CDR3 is TGTGCCAGCCCATGGACGCAATTGAACACTGAAGCTTTCTTT. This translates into CASPWTQLNTEAFF.

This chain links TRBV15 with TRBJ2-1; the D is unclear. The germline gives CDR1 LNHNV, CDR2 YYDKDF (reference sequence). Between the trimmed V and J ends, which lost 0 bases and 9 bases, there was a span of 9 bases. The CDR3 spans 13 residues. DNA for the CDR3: TGTGCCACCAGCAGAGATTCCGCATTTGAGCAGTTCTTC. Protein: CATSRDSAFEQFF. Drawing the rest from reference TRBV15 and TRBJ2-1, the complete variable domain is DAMVIQNPRYQVTQFGKPVTLSCSQTLNHNVMYWYQQKSSQAPKLLFHYYDKDFNNEADTPDNFQSRRPNTSFCFLDIRSPGLGDTAMYLCATSRDSAFEQFFGPGTRLTVL.

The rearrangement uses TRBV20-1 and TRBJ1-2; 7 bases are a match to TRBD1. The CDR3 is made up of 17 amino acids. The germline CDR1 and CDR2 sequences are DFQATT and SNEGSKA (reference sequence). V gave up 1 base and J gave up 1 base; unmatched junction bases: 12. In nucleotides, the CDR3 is TGCAGTGCTAGAGTGGCGCCGGGACAGACCGATAACTATGGCTACACCTTC. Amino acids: CSARVAPGQTDNYGYTF.

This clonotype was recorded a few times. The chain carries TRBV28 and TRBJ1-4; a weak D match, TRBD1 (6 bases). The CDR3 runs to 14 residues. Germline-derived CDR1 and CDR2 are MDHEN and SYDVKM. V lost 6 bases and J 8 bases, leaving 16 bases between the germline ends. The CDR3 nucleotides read TGTGCCAGCAGAATACAGGGAACCGTCGAAAAACTGTTTTTT. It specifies CASRIQGTVEKLFF.

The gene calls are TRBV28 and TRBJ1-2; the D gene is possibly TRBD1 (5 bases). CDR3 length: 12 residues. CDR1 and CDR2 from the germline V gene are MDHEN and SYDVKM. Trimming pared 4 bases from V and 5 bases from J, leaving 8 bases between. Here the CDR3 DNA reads TGTGCCAGCAGTTACAGGATTTATGGCTACACCTTC. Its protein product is CASSYRIYGYTF.

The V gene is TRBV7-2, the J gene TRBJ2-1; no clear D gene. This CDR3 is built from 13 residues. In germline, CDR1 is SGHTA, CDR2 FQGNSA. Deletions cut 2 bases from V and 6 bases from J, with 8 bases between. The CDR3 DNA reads TGTGCCAGCAGCTTACGCAGAGTCAATGAGCAGTTCTTC. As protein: CASSLRRVNEQFF.

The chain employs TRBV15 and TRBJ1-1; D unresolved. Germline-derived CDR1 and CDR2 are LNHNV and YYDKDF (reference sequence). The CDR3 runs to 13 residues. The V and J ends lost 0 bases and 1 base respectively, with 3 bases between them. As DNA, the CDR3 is TGTGCCACCAGCAGAGATCGGAACACTGAAGCTTTCTTT. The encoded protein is CATSRDRNTEAFF. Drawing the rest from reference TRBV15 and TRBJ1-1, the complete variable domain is DAMVIQNPRYQVTQFGKPVTLSCSQTLNHNVMYWYQQKSSQAPKLLFHYYDKDFNNEADTPDNFQSRRPNTSFCFLDIRSPGLGDTAMYLCATSRDRNTEAFFGQGTRLTVV.

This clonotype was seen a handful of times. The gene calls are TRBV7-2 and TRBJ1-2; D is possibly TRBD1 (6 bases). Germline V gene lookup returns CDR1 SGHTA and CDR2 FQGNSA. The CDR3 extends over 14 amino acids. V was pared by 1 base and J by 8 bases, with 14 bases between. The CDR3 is CASSLGPGAGGYTF. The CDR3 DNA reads TGTGCCAGCAGCTTAGGTCCAGGGGCGGGAGGCTACACCTTC.

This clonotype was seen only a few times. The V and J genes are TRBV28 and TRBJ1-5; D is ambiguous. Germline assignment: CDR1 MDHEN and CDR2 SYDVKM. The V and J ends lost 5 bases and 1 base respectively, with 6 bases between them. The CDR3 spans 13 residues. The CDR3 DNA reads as TGTGCCAGCAGTCCCCCAAGCAATCAGCCCCAGCATTTT. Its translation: CASSPPSNQPQHF.

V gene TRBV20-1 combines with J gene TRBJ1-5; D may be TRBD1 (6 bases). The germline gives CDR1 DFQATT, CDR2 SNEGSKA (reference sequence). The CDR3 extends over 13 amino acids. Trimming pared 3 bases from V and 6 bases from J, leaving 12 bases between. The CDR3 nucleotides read TGCAGTGCTAGGTCGGGGGCGGCTCAGCCCCAGCATTTT. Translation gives CSARSGAAQPQHF.